This TCR beta chain was sequenced in a study of T-cell memory formation after mild COVID-19. Study findings and constraints: Day 15 to 85 contracting clones showed balanced CD4/CD8; later expanders leaned CD4+. Pre-infection memory held some responding clones, suggesting pre-existing cross-reactive T cells responded. The main location of contracting CD4+ clones was CM and EM, and that of contracting CD8+ clones was EMRA.

Libraries for TCRalpha and TCRbeta carried sample barcodes and unique molecular identifiers via 5'RACE. TCRdb fed the 5' RACE reads into MiXCR, producing one record per CDR3 protein. Of roughly 600,000 distinct CDR3 sequences in the sample, roughly 18% are singletons; the top ten hold around 12%. This clonotype occurred a few times. The antigen remains undetermined. Trimming removed 4 bases from V and 1 base from J, with 10 bases in between. The CDR3 spans 15 residues. Germline CDR1 KGHSH, CDR2 LQKENI. The rearrangement uses TRBV18 and TRBJ2-2, with D unresolved. The sequencing input was PBMCs or a T cell subset sorted from them (not recorded which). The source of this sequence is an adult woman who had mild COVID-19 (a few samples of this study predate the infection). Cell type and time point are not known. CDR3 DNA: TGTGCCAGCTCACGCCTGCAGCGGAACACCGGGGAGCTGTTTTTT. Its translation is CASSRLQRNTGELFF. Filled out from reference TRBV18 and TRBJ2-2, the complete variable domain reads NAGVMQNPRHLVRRRGQEARLRCSPMKGHSHVYWYRQLPEEGLKFMVYLQKENIIDESGMPKERFSAEFPKEGPSILRIQQVVRGDSAAYFCASSRLQRNTGELFFGEGSRLTVL.